The 20 T cell receptor beta chains reported below all come from one sample, sequenced in a study of cytomegalovirus exposure and HLA in healthy donors. PCR involved 60 Vbeta and 13 Jbeta primers. The assay was immunoSEQ multiplex PCR, and TCRdb's table has in-frame clones only and misses some. The sample shows over 80,000 clones, 76% of them seen only once. Sample: PBMCs. All receptors come from a man in his forties in good health and CMV-seronegative.

The J gene is TRBJ1-2, the V gene TRBV28; D remains ambiguous. This CDR3 has 14 amino acids. Germline CDR1 is MDHEN and CDR2 is SYDVKM. Between the trimmed V and J ends, which lost 5 bases and 2 bases, there was a span of 12 bases. The CDR3 sequence: CASSPGGGNYGYTF. The CDR3 nucleotides read TGTGCCAGCAGTCCGGGTGGAGGGAACTATGGCTACACCTTC.

The gene calls are TRBV18 and TRBJ1-1; 8 bases fit TRBD1. This CDR3 comprises 17 residues. CDR1 KGHSH and CDR2 LQKENI come from the germline V gene. The trim removed 2 bases at V and 4 bases at J, leaving 12 bases unmatched. As DNA, the CDR3 is TGTGCCAGCTCACCAATTTCACCTCAGGGGGCCCGCACTGAAGCTTTCTTT. This codes for CASSPISPQGARTEAFF.

The CDR3 DNA reads as TGTGCCAGCAGCGACCAGATTTCCTACGAGCAGTACTTC. It codes for CASSDQISYEQYF. The chain uses TRBV9 and TRBJ2-7; no firm D call. Germline V gene data show CDR1 as SGDLS and CDR2 as YYNGEE. Trimming stripped 3 bases from V and 1 base from J, with 8 bases between. The CDR3 runs to 13 residues. Looking up the rest from reference TRBV9 and TRBJ2-7 gives the full variable domain: DSGVTQTPKHLITATGQRVTLRCSPRSGDLSVYWYQQSLDQGLQFLIQYYNGEERAKGNILERFSAQQFPDLHSELNLSSLELGDSALYFCASSDQISYEQYFGPGTRLTVT.

This chain joins TRBV6-1 and TRBJ1-2; D may be TRBD1 (5 bases). V dropped 7 bases and J dropped 1 base, with 13 bases sitting between them. The germline V gene encodes CDR1 MNHNS and CDR2 SASEGT. The CDR3 has 14 amino acids. This CDR3 reads CASISRQLNYGYTF. CDR3 sequence (DNA): TGTGCCAGCATCTCGCGACAGCTTAACTATGGCTACACCTTC.

The V call is TRBV5-1, the J call TRBJ2-7; tentatively, D is TRBD2 (5 bases). The CDR3 extends over 15 amino acids. Germline V gene lookup returns CDR1 SGHRS and CDR2 YFSETQ. Between the trimmed V and J ends, which lost 0 bases and 3 bases, there was a span of 13 bases. In nucleotides, the CDR3 is TGCGCCAGCAGCTTGGAGTCGGGGATGGGCTACGAGCAGTACTTC. Protein: CASSLESGMGYEQYF.

The V and J genes are TRBV27 and TRBJ2-1; TRBD2 aligns across 10 bases. Germline values: CDR1 MNHEY, CDR2 SMNVEV (reference sequence). Trimming cost V 5 bases and J 7 bases; bases outside gene matches: 8. This CDR3 region has 15 residues. CDR3 sequence (DNA): TGTGCCAGCAGTATATTAGCGGGGGGCGCGAATGAGCAGTTCTTC. Translating gives CASSILAGGANEQFF.

The chain links TRBV12-5 to TRBJ1-1, with 7 positions matching TRBD1. This CDR3 comprises 14 residues. Germline V gives CDR1 LGHNT, CDR2 FRNRAP. The J segment lost 3 bases and the V segment lost 1 base, leaving 2 bases of the junction unmatched. This CDR3 is CASGLGDRYTEAFF. In DNA, the CDR3 is TGTGCTAGTGGTTTGGGGGACAGATACACTGAAGCTTTCTTT.

This clone has only one observation. This chain uses TRBV15 with TRBJ1-4; weak D call: TRBD1 (6 bases). V was shortened by 1 base and J by 8 bases, with 17 bases between the two germline ends. CDR1 and CDR2 (germline): LNHNV, YYDKDF (reference sequence). CDR3 size: 16 residues. The CDR3, as DNA: TGTGCCACCAGCAGAGGACAGGCGGGTGTAAGAGAAAAACTGTTTTTT. Its translation is CATSRGQAGVREKLFF. Full variable domain (remainder filled in from reference TRBV15 and TRBJ1-4): DAMVIQNPRYQVTQFGKPVTLSCSQTLNHNVMYWYQQKSSQAPKLLFHYYDKDFNNEADTPDNFQSRRPNTSFCFLDIRSPGLGDTAMYLCATSRGQAGVREKLFFGSGTQLSVL.

This clone was seen a few times. V gene TRBV5-1 combines with J gene TRBJ1-6; TRBD1 might be the D (5 bases). Germline CDR1 SGHRS, CDR2 YFSETQ. The V and J ends lost 2 bases and 8 bases respectively, with 5 bases between them. The CDR3 has 12 residues. DNA for the CDR3: TGCGCCAGCAGCTTCAGGGATTCACCCCTCCACTTT. Its protein product is CASSFRDSPLHF.

This chain uses TRBV28 with TRBJ2-3, with 12 positions matching TRBD2. The CDR3 has 18 amino acids. Germline V gene sequence: CDR1 MDHEN, CDR2 SYDVKM. The V gene end was trimmed by 7 bases and the J gene end by 5 bases; junction bases not matched to a gene: 16. The CDR3 spells CASTPGGRLAGGQDTQYF. CDR3 coding DNA: TGTGCCAGCACCCCGGGGGGGCGGCTAGCGGGGGGGCAAGATACGCAGTATTTT.

The chain employs TRBV7-8 and TRBJ2-7; D is perhaps TRBD1 (6 bases). V was trimmed by 5 bases and J by 5 bases, leaving 16 bases between them. CDR1 is SGHVS and CDR2 is FQNEAQ in the germline V gene. The CDR3 is made up of 14 amino acids. CDR3 amino acids: CASSRNPGADEQYF. CDR3 in DNA: TGTGCCAGCAGCAGGAACCCAGGGGCGGACGAGCAGTACTTC.

The CDR3 sequence: CASSFRGGSYNEQFF. Written as DNA, the CDR3 is TGTGCCAGCAGCTTTCGGGGGGGGTCGTACAATGAGCAGTTCTTC. The chain couples TRBV5-4 to TRBJ2-1; 8 bases match TRBD2. CDR1 is SGHNT and CDR2 is YYREEE in the germline V gene (reference sequence). The CDR3 has 15 amino acids. V was pared by 2 bases and J by 4 bases, with 5 bases of the junction left unmatched.

This clone was recorded a few times. The chain joins TRBV5-4 to TRBJ2-3; TRBD2 aligns across 13 bases. V lost 3 bases and J lost 3; bases outside the gene matches: 4. Germline V lookup: CDR1 SGHNT, CDR2 YYREEE (reference sequence). CDR3 length equals 16 residues. The CDR3 reads CASSWGLAGLTDTQYF. In nucleotides, the CDR3 is TGTGCCAGCAGCTGGGGACTAGCGGGGCTAACAGATACGCAGTATTTT.

This chain uses TRBV7-2 with TRBJ1-4, with a weak D call TRBD1 (6 bases). Germline lookup yields CDR1 SGHTA and CDR2 FQGNSA. The CDR3 contains 15 residues. V was trimmed by 5 bases and J by 1 base, leaving 11 bases between them. CDR3 in amino acids: CASSPYRVTNEKLFF. CDR3 nucleotides: TGTGCCAGCAGCCCCTACAGGGTAACTAATGAAAAACTGTTTTTT.

The CDR3 loop is CASSPGQGGPLAQYF. In nucleotides, the CDR3 is TGCGCCAGCAGCCCCGGACAGGGGGGCCCGTTGGCGCAGTATTTT. V and J are TRBV4-3 and TRBJ2-3, with 10 bases matching TRBD1. From germline, CDR1 is LGHNA and CDR2 YSLEER. Losses at the gene ends were 4 bases for V and 10 bases for J; bases not matched to a gene: 11. The CDR3 is made up of 15 amino acids.

The rearrangement joins TRBV10-3 to TRBJ2-1; TRBD2 matches at 9 bases. This CDR3 has 17 residues. Unmatched junction bases numbered 11, after V lost 8 bases and J lost 0 bases. The germline gives CDR1 ENHRY, CDR2 SYGVKD. The CDR3 sequence: CAIAGTSTESSYNEQFF. CDR3 bases: TGTGCCATCGCTGGGACTAGCACTGAGAGCTCCTACAATGAGCAGTTCTTC.

The chain links TRBV19 to TRBJ2-7; 8 nucleotides align to TRBD1. The CDR3 runs to 13 residues. CDR1 is LNHDA, CDR2 SQIVND, per germline (reference sequence). V shed 5 bases and J 4 bases; nucleotides not matched to a gene: 4. Written as DNA, the CDR3 is TGTGCCAGTAGTTTCGGACAGGGTTACGAGCAGTACTTC. This sequence encodes CASSFGQGYEQYF. Full variable domain (missing parts from reference TRBV19 and TRBJ2-7): DGGITQSPKYLFRKEGQNVTLSCEQNLNHDAMYWYRQDPGQGLRLIYYSQIVNDFQKGDIAEGYSVSREKKESFPLTVTSAQKNPTAFYLCASSFGQGYEQYFGPGTRLTVT.

The V gene is TRBV5-1, the J gene TRBJ2-7; TRBD1 matches 7 bases. Germline V gene sequence: CDR1 SGHRS, CDR2 YFSETQ. There are 13 residues in the CDR3. Losses at the gene ends were 4 bases for V and 7 bases for J; bases not matched to a gene: 8. This chain's CDR3 is CASSLDRAKEQYF. In nucleotides, the CDR3 is TGCGCCAGCAGCCTCGACAGGGCAAAGGAGCAGTACTTC.

This clone was observed a few times. Other DNA sequences in the sample encode the same CDR3. This rearrangement joins TRBV28 to TRBJ1-5, with 10 bases aligning to TRBD1. CDR3 size: 16 residues. The trim removed 3 bases at V and 7 bases at J, leaving 9 bases unmatched. The germline V gene has CDR1 MDHEN and CDR2 SYDVKM. This chain's CDR3 is CASSFSTGGSGQPQHF. CDR3 nucleotides: TGTGCCAGCAGTTTCTCGACAGGGGGCTCTGGACAGCCCCAGCATTTT. Supplemented by reference TRBV28 and TRBJ1-5, the full variable domain reads DVKVTQSSRYLVKRTGEKVFLECVQDMDHENMFWYRQDPGLGLRLIYFSYDVKMKEKGDIPEGYSVSREKKERFSLILESASTNQTSMYLCASSFSTGGSGQPQHFGDGTRLSIL.

The rearrangement uses TRBV30 and TRBJ1-6; D uncertain. Per germline, CDR1 GTSNPN and CDR2 SVGIG (reference sequence). This CDR3 comprises 15 residues. V lost 3 bases and J lost 6, with 15 bases in between. CDR3 coding DNA: TGTGCCTGGAGGTCCGGTAGTACCGGTAATTCACCCCTCCACTTT. Residues: CAWRSGSTGNSPLHF.